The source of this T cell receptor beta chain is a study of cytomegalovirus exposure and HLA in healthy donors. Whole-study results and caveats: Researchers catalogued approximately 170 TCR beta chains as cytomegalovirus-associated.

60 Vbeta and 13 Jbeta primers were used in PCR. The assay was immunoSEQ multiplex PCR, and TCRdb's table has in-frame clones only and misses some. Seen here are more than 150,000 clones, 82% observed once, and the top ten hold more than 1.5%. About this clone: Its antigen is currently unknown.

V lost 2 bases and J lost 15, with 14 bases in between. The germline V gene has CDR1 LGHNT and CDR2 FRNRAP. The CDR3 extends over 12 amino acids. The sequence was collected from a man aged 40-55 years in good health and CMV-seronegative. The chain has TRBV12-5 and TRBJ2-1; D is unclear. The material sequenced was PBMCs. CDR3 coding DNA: TGTGCTAGTGGTTTGTGGCAAAATACCCCGTTCTTC. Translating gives CASGLWQNTPFF.